What follows describes a single T cell receptor (beta chain). This clone's antigen is unknown. No clone much larger than this one lies a single base away; base qualities are absent. A single peripheral blood draw of approximately 110 mL on average was collected from each donor into heparinised tubes. A BD FACSAria II and a panel including CD45RO, CCR7, CD25, CD127, CD95 and CD27 were used to sort naive, central memory, regulatory and stem cell-like memory CD4+ T cells. A purity above 95% was achieved for all sorted populations. PBMCs were separated immediately by Lymphoprep density gradient centrifugation and were stained directly, without being cultured. So that batch effects would be minimized, each experiment stained and sorted samples in pairs, pairing one healthy donor with one patient. These data come from a study of beta chain features in type 1 diabetes (dated by TCRdb to 2017 to 2018). With regard to the full study: No differences in mean age, gender distribution, total cell number or subset yield were found between patients and healthy donors. A total of approximately 99,000,000 sorted cells were examined across all samples, and RNA yield correlated strongly with the number of cells per subset. The study compared TCRB repertoires of sorted circulating CD4+ T cell subsets between recently diagnosed type 1 diabetes patients and matched healthy donors. Naive and central memory subsets were obtained from all 30 or so donors, but regulatory and stem cell-like memory subsets were isolated from only 8 patients and roughly eight healthy donors. Study-wide findings and limitations: In all four CD4+ subsets, TCRB CDR3 length was moderately but significantly shorter in type 1 diabetes patients. Sequencing cDNA rather than genomic DNA could over-represent highly expressing activated cells, although activation and CD3 levels did not differ between groups. At VDJ recombination sites, patients with type 1 diabetes made fewer insertions and deleted more nucleotides, a pattern implying thymic rearrangement abnormalities. HLA sub-analyses involved small numbers of individuals, so any influence of HLA type on TCRB rearrangement remained unresolved. Shorter templates might have been favored by PCR, but patient and control samples were amplified and corrected together, so both groups would have been affected equally by any skew. Naive, central memory and regulatory TCRB repertoires appeared more similar among patients than among healthy donors.

CDR1 is given as MNHNS and CDR2 as SASEGT, both from the germline V gene. The germline V and J ends show losses of 6 bases and 7 bases respectively, and no gene match explains 11 bases of the junction. The CDR3, cysteine through phenylalanine, is 14 amino acids long. Just CDR3 DNA is preserved here, 42 bases in frame from base 1. The High Capacity cDNA Reverse Transcription Kit was used to reverse transcribe all of the isolated RNA, meaning that expressed TCRB transcripts were what got sequenced. Naive, central memory and regulatory T cell samples underwent deep immunoSEQ sequencing, averaging around 4 million total reads per sample. After sorted cells were lysed in RLT buffer, RNA was extracted with DNase-treated RNeasy Micro or Mini kits, with the choice depending on cell number. Each cell subset was processed on its own to prevent cross-contamination, while patient and healthy donor samples were processed together. TCRB sequences were amplified from cDNA with the immunoSEQ multiplex PCR, producing 87-bp fragments spanning the CDR3 region. Sequencing of the amplicons was performed on the Illumina HiSeq platform. The authors' analysis ran thus. PCR bias was computationally corrected using synthetic template baselines, reads within Hamming distance 2 were collapsed, and singletons that could not be merged were discarded. Reads were aligned to IMGT to assign V, D and J genes, CDR3 length, and insertions or deletions at six rearrangement sites. Within each subset, clonotype counts were normalized to the number of sorted cells before true diversity and Gini coefficients were calculated with the tcR R package. The overlap coefficient, calculated on TCRB nucleotide sequences, was used to measure repertoire sharing. Out-of-frame TCRB sequences from naive cells were analyzed to stand in for the pre-selection repertoire. Here the immuneACCESS table is served through TCRdb, limited to in-frame sequences with V and J called. Missing clones are a known gap in these copies; in checked studies unresolved V genes cover under half, and the rest lacks a known reason. That table gives V, J and clone size, and the DNA gave D and trimming. The sample data list a few hundred thousand clones, and about a sixth of these were observed just once. The ten largest clones take up roughly 0.08% of the sample.

The rearrangement joined TRBV6-1 to TRBJ1-2; 7 central nucleotides agree with TRBD1. This clonotype originated in a man aged 25 to 40 with type 1 diabetes. The sequenced sample consisted of naive CD4+ T cells from blood. Read against the paper, the sample's cell subset or site label means: true naive CD4+ T cells. The encoded CDR3 is CASRTAGQHPGYTF. The base sequence is TGTGCCAGCAGGACCGCGGGACAGCATCCTGGCTACACCTTC.